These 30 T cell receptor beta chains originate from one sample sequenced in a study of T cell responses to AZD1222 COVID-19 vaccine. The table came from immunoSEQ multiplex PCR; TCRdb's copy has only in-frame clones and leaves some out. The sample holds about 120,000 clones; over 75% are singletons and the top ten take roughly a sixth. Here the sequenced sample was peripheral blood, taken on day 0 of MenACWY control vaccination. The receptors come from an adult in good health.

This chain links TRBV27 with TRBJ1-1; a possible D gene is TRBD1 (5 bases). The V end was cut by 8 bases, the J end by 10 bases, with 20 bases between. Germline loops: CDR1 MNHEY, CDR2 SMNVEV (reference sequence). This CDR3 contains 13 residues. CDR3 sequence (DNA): TGTGCCAGCTTGGACACCTCTAGGGTTCGAGCTTTCTTT. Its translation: CASLDTSRVRAFF.

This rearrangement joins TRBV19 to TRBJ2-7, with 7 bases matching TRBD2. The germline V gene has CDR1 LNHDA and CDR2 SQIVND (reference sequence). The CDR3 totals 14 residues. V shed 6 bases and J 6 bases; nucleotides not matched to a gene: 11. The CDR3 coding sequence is TGTGCCAGTAGCCCTCAGGGAGGGGTCGGCGAGCAGTACTTC. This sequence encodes CASSPQGGVGEQYF. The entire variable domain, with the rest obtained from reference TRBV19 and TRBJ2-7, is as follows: DGGITQSPKYLFRKEGQNVTLSCEQNLNHDAMYWYRQDPGQGLRLIYYSQIVNDFQKGDIAEGYSVSREKKESFPLTVTSAQKNPTAFYLCASSPQGGVGEQYFGPGTRLTVT.

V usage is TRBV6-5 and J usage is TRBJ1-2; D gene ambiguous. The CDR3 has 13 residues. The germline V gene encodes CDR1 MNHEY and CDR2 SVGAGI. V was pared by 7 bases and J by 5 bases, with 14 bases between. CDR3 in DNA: TGTGCCAGCAACTTAAGGGTAGGATATGGCTACACCTTC. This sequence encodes CASNLRVGYGYTF.

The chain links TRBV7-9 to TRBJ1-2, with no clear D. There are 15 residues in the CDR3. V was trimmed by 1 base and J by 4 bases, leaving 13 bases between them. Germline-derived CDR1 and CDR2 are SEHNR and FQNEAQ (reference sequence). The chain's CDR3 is CASSLGGSMFYGYTF. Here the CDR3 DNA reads TGTGCCAGCAGCTTAGGTGGCAGTATGTTCTATGGCTACACCTTC.

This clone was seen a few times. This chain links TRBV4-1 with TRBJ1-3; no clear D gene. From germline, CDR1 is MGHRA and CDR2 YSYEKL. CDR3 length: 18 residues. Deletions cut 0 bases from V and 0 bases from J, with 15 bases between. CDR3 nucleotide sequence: TGCGCCAGCAGCCAAGATTCTGTTTCCATCAGCTCTGGAAACACCATATATTTT. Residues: CASSQDSVSISSGNTIYF.

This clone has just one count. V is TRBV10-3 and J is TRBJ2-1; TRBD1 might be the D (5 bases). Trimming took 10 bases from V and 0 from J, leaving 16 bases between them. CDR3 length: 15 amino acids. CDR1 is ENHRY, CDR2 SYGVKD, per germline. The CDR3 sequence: CATADDSSSYNEQFF. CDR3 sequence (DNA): TGTGCCACCGCGGACGACAGTAGCTCCTACAATGAGCAGTTCTTC.

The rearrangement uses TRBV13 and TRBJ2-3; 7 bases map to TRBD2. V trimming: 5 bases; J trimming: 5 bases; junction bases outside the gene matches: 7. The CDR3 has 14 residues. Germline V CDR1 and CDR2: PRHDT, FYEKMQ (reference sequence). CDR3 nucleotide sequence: TGTGCCAGCAGCGGGAGGGCCCAGAAAGATACGCAGTATTTT. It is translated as CASSGRAQKDTQYF.

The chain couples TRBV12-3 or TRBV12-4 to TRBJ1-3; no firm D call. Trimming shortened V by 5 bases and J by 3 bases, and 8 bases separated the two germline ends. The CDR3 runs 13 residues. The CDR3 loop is CASSPAVGNTIYF. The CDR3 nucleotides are TGTGCCAGCAGTCCGGCTGTTGGAAACACCATATATTTT.

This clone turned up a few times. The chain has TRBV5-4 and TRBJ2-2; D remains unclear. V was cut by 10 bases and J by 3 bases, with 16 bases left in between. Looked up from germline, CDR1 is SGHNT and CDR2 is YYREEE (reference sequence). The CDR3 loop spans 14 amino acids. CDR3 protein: CASTARADTGELFF. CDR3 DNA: TGTGCCTCCACGGCTCGGGCGGACACCGGGGAGCTGTTTTTT.

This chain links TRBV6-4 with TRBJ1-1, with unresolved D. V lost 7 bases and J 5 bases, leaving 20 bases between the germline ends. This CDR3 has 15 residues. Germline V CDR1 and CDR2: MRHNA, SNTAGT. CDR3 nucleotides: TGTGCCAGCACCCTTACAGCCGGAGGAACTACTGAAGCTTTCTTT. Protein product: CASTLTAGGTTEAFF.

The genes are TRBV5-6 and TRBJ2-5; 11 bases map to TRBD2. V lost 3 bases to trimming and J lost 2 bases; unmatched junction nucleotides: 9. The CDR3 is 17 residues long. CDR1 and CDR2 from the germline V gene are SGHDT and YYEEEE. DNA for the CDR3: TGTGCCAGCAGCTACCCCCGGACTAGCGGGTATCAAGAGACCCAGTACTTC. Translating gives CASSYPRTSGYQETQYF.

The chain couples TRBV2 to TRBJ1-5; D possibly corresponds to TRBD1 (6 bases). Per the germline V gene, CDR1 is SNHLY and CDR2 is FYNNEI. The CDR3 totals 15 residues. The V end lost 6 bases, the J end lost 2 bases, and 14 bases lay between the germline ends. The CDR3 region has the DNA TGTGCCAGCAGGCCACAGGGAGTCGGCAATCAGCCCCAGCATTTT. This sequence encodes CASRPQGVGNQPQHF.

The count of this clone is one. The CDR3 DNA follows: TGTGCTAGTGGTTTGGCGACACCTTCTGGAAACACCATATATTTT. Translated, it gives CASGLATPSGNTIYF. This chain uses TRBV12-5 with TRBJ1-3; D unclear. Trimming removed 1 base from V and 1 base from J, with 8 bases in between. The CDR3 consists of 15 residues. CDR1 and CDR2 (germline): LGHNT, FRNRAP.

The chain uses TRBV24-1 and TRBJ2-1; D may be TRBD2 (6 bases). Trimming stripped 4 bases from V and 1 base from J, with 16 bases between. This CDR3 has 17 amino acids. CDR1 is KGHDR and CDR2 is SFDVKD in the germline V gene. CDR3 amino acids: CATSEPGLRPSYNEQFF. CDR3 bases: TGTGCCACCAGTGAACCGGGACTCCGGCCATCCTACAATGAGCAGTTCTTC.

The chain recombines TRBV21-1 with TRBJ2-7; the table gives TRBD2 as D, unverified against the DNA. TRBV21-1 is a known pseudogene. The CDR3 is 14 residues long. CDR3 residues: CASVGLADSYEQYF. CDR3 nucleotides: TGTGCCAGCGTGGGACTAGCGGACTCCTACGAGCAGTACTTC.

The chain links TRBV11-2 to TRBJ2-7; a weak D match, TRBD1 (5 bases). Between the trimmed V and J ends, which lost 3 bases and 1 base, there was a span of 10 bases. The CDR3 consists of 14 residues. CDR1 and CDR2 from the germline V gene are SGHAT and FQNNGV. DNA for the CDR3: TGTGCCAGCAGCTTTGGGGCAGATTCCTACGAGCAGTACTTC. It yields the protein CASSFGADSYEQYF.

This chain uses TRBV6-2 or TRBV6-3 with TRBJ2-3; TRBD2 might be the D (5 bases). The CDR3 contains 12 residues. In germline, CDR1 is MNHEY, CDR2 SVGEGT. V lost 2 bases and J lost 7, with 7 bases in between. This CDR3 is CASSYERNTQYF. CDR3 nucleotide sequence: TGTGCCAGCAGTTACGAGCGGAATACGCAGTATTTT.

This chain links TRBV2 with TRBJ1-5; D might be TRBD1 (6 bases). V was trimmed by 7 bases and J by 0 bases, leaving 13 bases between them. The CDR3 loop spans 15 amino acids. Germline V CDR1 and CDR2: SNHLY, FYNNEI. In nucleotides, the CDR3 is TGTGCCAGCACAGAGAGGGGGTATAGCAATCAGCCCCAGCATTTT. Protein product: CASTERGYSNQPQHF.

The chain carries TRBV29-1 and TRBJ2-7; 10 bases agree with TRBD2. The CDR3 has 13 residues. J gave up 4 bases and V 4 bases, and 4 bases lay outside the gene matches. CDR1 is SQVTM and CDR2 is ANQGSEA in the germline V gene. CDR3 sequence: CSVVPSGRYEQYF. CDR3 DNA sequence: TGCAGCGTTGTGCCTAGCGGGAGATACGAGCAGTACTTC.

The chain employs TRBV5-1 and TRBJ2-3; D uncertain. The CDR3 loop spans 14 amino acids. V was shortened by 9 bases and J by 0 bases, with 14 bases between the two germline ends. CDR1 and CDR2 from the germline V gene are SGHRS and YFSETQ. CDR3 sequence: CATRLAESTDTQYF. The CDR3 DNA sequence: TGCGCCACCCGCTTGGCGGAGAGCACAGATACGCAGTATTTT. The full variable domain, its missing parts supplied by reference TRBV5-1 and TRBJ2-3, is KAGVTQTPRYLIKTRGQQVTLSCSPISGHRSVSWYQQTPGQGLQFLFEYFSETQRNKGNFPGRFSGRQFSNSRSEMNVSTLELGDSALYLCATRLAESTDTQYFGPGTRLTVL.

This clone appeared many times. The CDR3 sequence: CASRTDRDPEAFF. In nucleotides, the CDR3 is TGTGCCAGCAGGACCGACAGGGACCCTGAAGCTTTCTTT. This sequence joins TRBV28 and TRBJ1-1; the match to TRBD1 covers 7 bases. Germline trimming cut 6 bases from V and 6 bases from J; bases unmatched to any gene: 7. Germline assignment: CDR1 MDHEN and CDR2 SYDVKM. The CDR3 length is 13 residues.

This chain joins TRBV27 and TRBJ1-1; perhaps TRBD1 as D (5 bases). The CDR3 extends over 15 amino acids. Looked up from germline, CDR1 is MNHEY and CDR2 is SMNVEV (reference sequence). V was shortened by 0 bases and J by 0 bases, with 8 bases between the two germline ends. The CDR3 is CASSLSGRMNTEAFF. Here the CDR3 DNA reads TGTGCCAGCAGTTTATCGGGACGGATGAACACTGAAGCTTTCTTT.

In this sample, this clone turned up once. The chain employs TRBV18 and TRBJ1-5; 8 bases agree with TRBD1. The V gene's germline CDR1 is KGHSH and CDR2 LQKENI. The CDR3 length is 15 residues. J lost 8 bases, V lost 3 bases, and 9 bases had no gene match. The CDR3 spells CASSPEGQGREPQHF. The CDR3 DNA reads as TGTGCCAGCTCACCTGAAGGACAGGGCAGGGAGCCCCAGCATTTT.

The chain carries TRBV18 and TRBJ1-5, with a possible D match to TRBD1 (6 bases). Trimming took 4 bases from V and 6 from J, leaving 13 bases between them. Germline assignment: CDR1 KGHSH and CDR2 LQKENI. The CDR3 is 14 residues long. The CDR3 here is CASSRTGSGQPQHF. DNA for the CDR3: TGTGCCAGCTCACGAACAGGGAGCGGTCAGCCCCAGCATTTT.

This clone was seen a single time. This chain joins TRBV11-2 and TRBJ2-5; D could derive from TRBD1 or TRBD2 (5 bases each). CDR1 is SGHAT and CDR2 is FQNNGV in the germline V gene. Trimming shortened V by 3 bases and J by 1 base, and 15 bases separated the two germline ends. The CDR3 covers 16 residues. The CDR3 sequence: CASSFRDRRIQETQYF. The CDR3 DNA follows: TGTGCCAGCAGCTTCCGGGACCGAAGGATCCAAGAGACCCAGTACTTC.

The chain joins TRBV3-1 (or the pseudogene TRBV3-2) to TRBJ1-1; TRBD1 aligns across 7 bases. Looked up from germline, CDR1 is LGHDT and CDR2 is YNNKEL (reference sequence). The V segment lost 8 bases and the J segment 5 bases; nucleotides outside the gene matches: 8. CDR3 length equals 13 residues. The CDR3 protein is CASGDRVGTEAFF. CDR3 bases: TGTGCCAGCGGCGACAGGGTTGGGACTGAAGCTTTCTTT.

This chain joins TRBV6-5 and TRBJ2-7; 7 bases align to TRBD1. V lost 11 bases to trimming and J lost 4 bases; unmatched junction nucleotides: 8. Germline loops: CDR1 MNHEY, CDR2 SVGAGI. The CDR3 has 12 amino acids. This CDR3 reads CAGSDRIYEQYF. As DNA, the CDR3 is TGTGCCGGATCGGACAGGATTTACGAGCAGTACTTC.

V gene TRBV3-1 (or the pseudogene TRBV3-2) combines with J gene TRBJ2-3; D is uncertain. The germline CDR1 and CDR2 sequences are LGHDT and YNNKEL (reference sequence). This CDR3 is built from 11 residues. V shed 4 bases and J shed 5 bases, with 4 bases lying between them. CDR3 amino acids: CASSLLDTQYF. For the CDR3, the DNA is TGTGCCAGCAGCCTCTTAGATACGCAGTATTTT.

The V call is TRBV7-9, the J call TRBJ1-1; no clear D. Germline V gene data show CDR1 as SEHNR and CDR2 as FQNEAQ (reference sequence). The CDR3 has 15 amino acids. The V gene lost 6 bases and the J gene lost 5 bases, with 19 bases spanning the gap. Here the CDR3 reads CASSQLGRSRTEAFF. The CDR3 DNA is TGTGCCAGCAGTCAACTTGGGAGGTCGAGGACTGAAGCTTTCTTT. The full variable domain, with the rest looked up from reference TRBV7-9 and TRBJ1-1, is DTGVSQNPRHKITKRGQNVTFRCDPISEHNRLYWYRQTLGQGPEFLTYFQNEAQLEKSRLLSDRFSAERPKGSFSTLEIQRTEQGDSAMYLCASSQLGRSRTEAFFGQGTRLTVV.

The CDR3 reads CASSHQTYQDEKLFF. The CDR3 DNA sequence: TGTGCCAGCAGTCACCAGACTTACCAAGATGAAAAACTGTTTTTT. The chain is built from TRBV28 and TRBJ1-4; D gene unclear. V lost 5 bases and J 6 bases, leaving 16 bases between the germline ends. The CDR3 length is 15 residues. Per the germline V gene, CDR1 is MDHEN and CDR2 is SYDVKM.